These 21 T cell receptor beta chains originate from one sample sequenced in a study of CD8+CD57+ T cells in acquired aplastic anemia. Previously, flow cytometry had revealed CD8+CD57+ cell expansion in the patients chosen for sequencing. TCR beta VDJ and CDR3 were profiled, and genomic DNA was the template. Each CDR3 protein is one row after TCRdb ran MiXCR on the reads. The sample has a few hundred thousand distinct CDR3 sequences, around 49% seen once. Source material: sorted CD4+, CD8+, or CD8+CD57+ T cells (not recorded which) from PBMCs. The receptors were sampled from a human donor with aplastic anemia.

This clonotype was seen a few times. The rearrangement joins TRBV7-2 to TRBJ2-7, with TRBD2 matching over 8 bases. Looked up from germline, CDR1 is SGHTA and CDR2 is FQGNSA. The CDR3 runs 16 residues. V was pared by 2 bases and J by 2 bases, with 8 bases of the junction left unmatched. The CDR3 protein is CASSLSAVGLAYEQYF. The CDR3 nucleotides read TGTGCCAGCAGCTTATCAGCAGTGGGACTAGCCTACGAGCAGTACTTC. Full variable domain (outside the CDR3, taken from reference TRBV7-2 and TRBJ2-7): GAGVSQSPSNKVTEKGKDVELRCDPISGHTALYWYRQSLGQGLEFLIYFQGNSAPDKSGLPSDRFSAERTGGSVSTLTIQRTQQEDSAVYLCASSLSAVGLAYEQYFGPGTRLTVT.

The rearrangement joins TRBV15 to TRBJ1-5, with D possibly TRBD1 on 6 matching bases. The germline V gene encodes CDR1 LNHNV and CDR2 YYDKDF (reference sequence). CDR3 length: 14 amino acids. Trimming took 4 bases from V and 6 from J, leaving 13 bases between them. The CDR3 spells CATSKDRLGQPQHF. The CDR3 DNA reads as TGTGCCACCAGCAAAGACAGGTTGGGTCAGCCCCAGCATTTT.

This clonotype was counted ten times or more. CDR3 amino acids: CASSRRGGDTDTQYF. In nucleotides, the CDR3 is TGCGCCAGCAGTCGACGGGGGGGCGACACAGATACGCAGTATTTT. V gene TRBV5-1 combines with J gene TRBJ2-3; 8 bases match TRBD2. Losses at the gene ends were 5 bases for V and 2 bases for J; bases not matched to a gene: 7. The germline CDR1 and CDR2 sequences are SGHRS and YFSETQ. This CDR3 comprises 15 residues.

This clonotype was observed many times. The chain carries TRBV10-3 and TRBJ1-1; a weak D match, TRBD1 (6 bases). Germline V gene data show CDR1 as ENHRY and CDR2 as SYGVKD. The CDR3 extends over 13 amino acids. The V and J ends lost 10 bases and 2 bases respectively, with 14 bases between them. The CDR3 is CASNGQPNTEAFF. CDR3 bases: TGTGCCAGTAATGGACAGCCAAACACTGAAGCTTTCTTT.

This chain joins TRBV24-1 and TRBJ1-3; the D gene is possibly TRBD1 (5 bases). CDR3 length equals 13 residues. Germline CDR1 KGHDR, CDR2 SFDVKD. Trimming took 8 bases from V and 0 from J, leaving 7 bases between them. CDR3 loop: CATTDSSGNTIYF. The CDR3 coding sequence is TGTGCCACCACTGACAGCTCTGGAAACACCATATATTTT.

A word on this clonotype: Sequence at one end of the junction differs from germline and may be a read error. This chain links TRBV2 with TRBJ2-7; TRBD1 is a possible D gene (6 bases). The CDR3 has 11 residues. Germline lookup yields CDR1 SNHLY and CDR2 FYNNEI. The CDR3, as DNA: TGTGCCGGCAGTGAAGGGGGCGAGCAGTACTTC. Protein: CAGSEGGEQYF.

Regarding this clonotype: This sequence may be a read error, since a much larger clone differs from it by one base. The chain employs TRBV4-3 and TRBJ2-7, with a tentative D call TRBD2 (7 bases). Trimming removed 0 bases from V and 5 bases from J, with 23 bases in between. The germline gives CDR1 LGHNA, CDR2 YSLEER. The CDR3 length is 18 residues. CDR3 DNA: TGCGCCAGCAGCCAAGAGGGGGGCATCGGGACTAATAGGGACGAGCAGTACTTC. This translates into CASSQEGGIGTNRDEQYF.

With respect to this clonotype: It may be a read error: a sequence one base away is much more abundant. The chain employs TRBV5-1 and TRBJ1-1; D might be TRBD1 (5 bases). V was trimmed by 0 bases and J by 7 bases, leaving 13 bases between them. Germline values: CDR1 SGHRS, CDR2 YFSETQ. This CDR3 has 14 residues. The CDR3 sequence: CASSLGRATLEAFF. The CDR3 nucleotides are TGCGCCAGCAGCTTGGGCAGGGCAACCCTTGAAGCTTTCTTT.

This chain uses TRBV19 with TRBJ1-1; 8 nucleotides line up with TRBD1. CDR3 length equals 14 residues. The V gene's germline CDR1 is LNHDA and CDR2 SQIVND (reference sequence). Unmatched junction bases numbered 14, after V lost 7 bases and J lost 10 bases. The CDR3 coding sequence is TGTGCCAGTACTCGGACAGGGCCCGACGTGGCAGCTTTCTTT. This sequence encodes CASTRTGPDVAAFF.

Many counts were recorded for this clonotype. The chain recombines TRBV4-1 with TRBJ2-7, with D unclear. V shed 8 bases and J shed 2 bases, with 16 bases lying between them. Germline-derived CDR1 and CDR2 are MGHRA and YSYEKL. The CDR3 length is 14 residues. This chain's CDR3 is CASSWGRDTYEQYF. The CDR3, as DNA: TGCGCCAGCTCCTGGGGTAGGGATACCTACGAGCAGTACTTC.

This clonotype has a count of ten or more. The CDR3 DNA sequence: TGTGCCAGCAGTTTTTTAAGGAGGGGAAACACTGAAGCTTTCTTT. Residues: CASSFLRRGNTEAFF. The rearrangement joins TRBV12-3 or TRBV12-4 to TRBJ1-1, with D possibly TRBD1 on 5 matching bases. CDR3 length: 15 amino acids. Trimming pared 3 bases from V and 2 bases from J, leaving 13 bases between.

The V gene is TRBV7-3, the J gene TRBJ2-3, with TRBD2 identical over 11 bases. With 8 bases clipped from V and 3 bases from J, the junction kept 4 bases outside the gene matches. The CDR3 is made up of 14 amino acids. Germline V gives CDR1 SGHTA, CDR2 FQGTGA. CDR3 region: CASRASGRTDTQYF. The CDR3 DNA reads as TGTGCCAGCCGGGCTAGCGGGAGGACAGATACGCAGTATTTT.

This clonotype occurred a few times. The CDR3 sequence is CSAPSRGLDEQYF. The DNA for the CDR3 is TGCAGTGCGCCTTCCAGGGGACTCGACGAGCAGTACTTC. The rearrangement links TRBV20-1 to TRBJ2-7, with D perhaps matching TRBD1 or TRBD2 (6 bases each). V was pared by 6 bases and J by 5 bases, with 17 bases between. This CDR3 is 13 amino acids long. From germline, CDR1 is DFQATT and CDR2 SNEGSKA (reference sequence).

This clonotype was found many times. DNA of the CDR3: TGTGCCAGCAGCAGGGACAGGGGTAATTCACCCCTCCACTTT. Amino acid sequence: CASSRDRGNSPLHF. The rearrangement links TRBV9 to TRBJ1-6; 10 bases map to TRBD1. The CDR3 covers 14 residues. Per the germline V gene, CDR1 is SGDLS and CDR2 is YYNGEE. The V gene end was trimmed by 4 bases and the J gene end by 6 bases; junction bases not matched to a gene: 1.

This clonotype has a count of ten or more. This chain connects TRBV24-1 to TRBJ1-2; a possible D gene is TRBD1 (5 bases). CDR3 length equals 15 residues. The ends were cut back, 3 bases at V and 5 bases at J, with 15 bases in the middle. From germline, CDR1 is KGHDR and CDR2 SFDVKD. The CDR3 DNA reads as TGTGCCACCAGTGATCAGCAGGTCGGGGCTTATGGCTACACCTTC. Translating gives CATSDQQVGAYGYTF.

This clonotype was seen more than once but under ten times. The chain employs TRBV27 and TRBJ1-1; 11 bases are a match to TRBD1. Trimming removed 0 bases from V and 5 bases from J; junction bases left unmatched: 2. The CDR3 runs to 15 residues. Germline CDR1 and CDR2: MNHEY and SMNVEV (reference sequence). The CDR3, as DNA: TGTGCCAGCAGTTTATCGGACAGGGGGCTTACTGAAGCTTTCTTT. Residues: CASSLSDRGLTEAFF.

At least ten counts were recorded for this clonotype. This rearrangement joins TRBV12-5 to TRBJ1-1; D is ambiguous. The CDR3 extends over 12 amino acids. Germline CDR1 and CDR2: LGHNT and FRNRAP. V was trimmed by 7 bases and J by 2 bases, leaving 8 bases between them. The CDR3 loop is CASAGANTEAFF. The CDR3 nucleotides read TGTGCTAGTGCAGGTGCCAACACTGAAGCTTTCTTT.

This clonotype was seen more than once but under ten times. The rearrangement joins TRBV24-1 to TRBJ2-1; 9 nucleotides agree with TRBD1. The V segment lost 4 bases and the J segment 9 bases; nucleotides outside the gene matches: 6. Per the germline V gene, CDR1 is KGHDR and CDR2 is SFDVKD. The CDR3 consists of 14 residues. The DNA for the CDR3 is TGTGCCACCAGTGACCGGACAGGGGTCGGTGAGCAGTTCTTC. Translated, it gives CATSDRTGVGEQFF.

The V call is TRBV9, the J call TRBJ1-1; 9 nucleotides line up with TRBD1. The germline gives CDR1 SGDLS, CDR2 YYNGEE. The CDR3 totals 15 residues. After removal of 3 bases from V and 7 bases from J, the junction contained 10 bases not matched to a gene. The CDR3 loop is CASSEGQGTTNEAFF. CDR3 DNA sequence: TGTGCCAGCAGCGAAGGACAGGGGACGACTAATGAAGCTTTCTTT.

The chain employs TRBV7-9 and TRBJ1-2; possibly TRBD1 for D (5 bases). The CDR3 is made up of 15 amino acids. With 5 bases removed from V and 0 bases from J, the gap between germline ends came to 13 bases. Germline values: CDR1 SEHNR, CDR2 FQNEAQ (reference sequence). The CDR3 coding sequence is TGTGCCAGCAGCGAAACAGGTGTAACTAACTATGGCTACACCTTC. It specifies CASSETGVTNYGYTF.

This clonotype was observed many times. The V and J genes are TRBV5-1 and TRBJ2-7, with 7 bases that match TRBD2. The CDR3 has 14 amino acids. Germline loops: CDR1 SGHRS, CDR2 YFSETQ. J gave up 6 bases and V 3 bases, and 9 bases lay outside the gene matches. The CDR3 coding sequence is TGCGCCAGCAGCTCGACCGGGAGGTCTACCGAGCAGTACTTC. It encodes CASSSTGRSTEQYF.